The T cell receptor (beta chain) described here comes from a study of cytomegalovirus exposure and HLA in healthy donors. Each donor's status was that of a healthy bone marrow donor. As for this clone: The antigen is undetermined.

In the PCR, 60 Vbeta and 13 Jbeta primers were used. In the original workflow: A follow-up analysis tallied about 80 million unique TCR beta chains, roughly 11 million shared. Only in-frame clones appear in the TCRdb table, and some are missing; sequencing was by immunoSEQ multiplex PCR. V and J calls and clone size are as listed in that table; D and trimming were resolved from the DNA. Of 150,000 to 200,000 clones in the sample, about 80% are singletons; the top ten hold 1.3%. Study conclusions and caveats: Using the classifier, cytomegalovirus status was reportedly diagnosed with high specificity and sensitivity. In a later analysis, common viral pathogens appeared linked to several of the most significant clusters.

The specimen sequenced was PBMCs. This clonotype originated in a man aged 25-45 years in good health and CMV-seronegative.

CDR3 nucleotides: TGTGCCAGCAGTCCCAGGGACAGAGCTAACTATGGCTACACCTTC. Its protein product is CASSPRDRANYGYTF. V gene TRBV28 combines with J gene TRBJ1-2, with 7 bases fitting TRBD1. With V trimmed by 5 bases and J by 0 bases, 6 bases remained unmatched. CDR1 is MDHEN and CDR2 is SYDVKM in the germline V gene. This CDR3 region has 15 residues.